Sequencing of this TCR beta chain was carried out in a study of glioma-infiltrating T cells after dendritic cell vaccination. About the research overall: Patients received autologous tumor lysate-pulsed dendritic cell vaccination between about 2003 and 2013. Three intradermal dendritic cell vaccine injections were given every two weeks.

This CDR3 comprises 17 residues. Germline lookup yields CDR1 SGHNT and CDR2 YENEEA. V lost 0 bases and J lost 4, with 16 bases in between. The method was immunoSEQ multiplex PCR; TCRdb's version includes in-frame clones alone and lacks a portion of them. The table includes approximately 50,000 clones, around 89% detected once. Time point: after dendritic cell vaccination, including at tumor progression/relapse. The genes are TRBV11-3 and TRBJ2-1, with D possibly matching TRBD1 (7 bases). This clonotype was sampled from a human donor with glioblastoma. Sample: blood, taken after dendritic cell vaccination. The CDR3, as DNA: TGTGCCAGCAGCTTAGATTGGGGGTCAGGGGGGTACAATGAGCAGTTCTTC. It encodes CASSLDWGSGGYNEQFF.